The 32 T cell receptor beta chains given below trace back to one sample, sequenced in a study of beta chain features in type 1 diabetes. Since all of the isolated RNA was reverse transcribed, expressed TCRB transcripts were what got sequenced. Profiling relied on immunoSEQ multiplex PCR, and the TCRdb table lists in-frame clones only, not all of them. Of 250,000 to 300,000 clones listed, around 7.3% are singletons. Sequenced input: central memory CD4+ T cells from blood. These receptors all stem from a woman aged 18 to 35 in good health.

Ten or more counts support this clone. V is TRBV29-1 and J is TRBJ2-7; D may be TRBD1 (5 bases). The CDR3 runs to 11 residues. Between the trimmed V and J ends, which lost 6 bases and 5 bases, there was a span of 11 bases. The germline gives CDR1 SQVTM, CDR2 ANQGSEA. CDR3 DNA sequence: TGCAGCGTAATCAGGGTGAACGAGCAGTACTTC. Residues: CSVIRVNEQYF.

The J gene is TRBJ1-1, the V gene TRBV5-1; D is possibly TRBD1 (6 bases). Germline-derived CDR1 and CDR2 are SGHRS and YFSETQ. V was shortened by 0 bases and J by 0 bases, with 9 bases between the two germline ends. The length of the CDR3 is 15 residues. For the CDR3, the DNA is TGCGCCAGCAGCTTGGCGGGGGGCATGAACACTGAAGCTTTCTTT. Translated: CASSLAGGMNTEAFF.

This clone was seen only a few times. J is TRBJ2-5 and V is TRBV7-7, with 8 bases that match TRBD1. Germline V gene lookup returns CDR1 SSHAT and CDR2 FNYEAQ (reference sequence). Germline trimming cut 4 bases from V and 2 bases from J; bases unmatched to any gene: 0. The CDR3 runs 13 residues. CDR3 nucleotides: TGTGCCAGCAGCTGGACAGGGCAAGAGACCCAGTACTTC. Amino acids: CASSWTGQETQYF.

The J gene is TRBJ1-2, the V gene TRBV4-1, with 8 bases lining up with TRBD1. Germline CDR1 MGHRA, CDR2 YSYEKL. The CDR3 loop spans 14 amino acids. With 2 bases clipped from V and 5 bases from J, the junction kept 4 bases outside the gene matches. CDR3 sequence: CASSQTGGLYGYTF. In DNA, the CDR3 is TGCGCCAGCAGCCAAACAGGGGGTTTGTATGGCTACACCTTC.

At least ten counts were recorded for this clone. The same CDR3 arises from other DNA sequences in this sample as well. CDR3 sequence (DNA): TGCGCCAGCAGCTTGGAGTCCGTTAACTATGGCTACACCTTC. Protein product: CASSLESVNYGYTF. This chain connects TRBV5-1 to TRBJ1-2; no clear D gene. CDR3 length: 14 residues. V lost 0 bases, J lost 1 base, and 7 bases lay in between. The germline V gene has CDR1 SGHRS and CDR2 YFSETQ.

The chain carries TRBV7-2 and TRBJ2-5, with 15 nucleotides matching TRBD2. Germline V gives CDR1 SGHTA, CDR2 FQGNSA. V trimming: 5 bases; J trimming: 5 bases; junction bases outside the gene matches: 6. CDR3 length: 16 residues. This CDR3 is CASSLGLAGGEETQYF. The DNA of the CDR3 is TGTGCCAGCAGCCTAGGACTAGCGGGAGGGGAGGAGACCCAGTACTTC.

This clone was seen a few times. The J gene is TRBJ2-5, the V gene TRBV2, with D perhaps matching TRBD1 or TRBD2 (5 bases each). The germline gives CDR1 SNHLY, CDR2 FYNNEI. This CDR3 has 14 amino acids. V dropped 7 bases and J dropped 2 bases, with 14 bases sitting between them. The DNA of the CDR3 is TGTGCCAGCAAAGGGACCCGTGGGCAAGAGACCCAGTACTTC. Amino acids: CASKGTRGQETQYF.

V usage is TRBV7-9 and J usage is TRBJ2-3; 8 bases fit TRBD1. Trimming at V came to 6 bases and at J to 6 bases, leaving 8 bases not matched to a gene. The CDR3 loop spans 14 amino acids. CDR1 and CDR2 (germline): SEHNR, FQNEAQ (reference sequence). This chain's CDR3 is CASRGQGWRDTQYF. The CDR3 nucleotides read TGTGCCAGCAGAGGACAGGGTTGGCGGGATACGCAGTATTTT.

The V call is TRBV29-1, the J call TRBJ1-2; D might be TRBD1 (5 bases). The V gene lost 0 bases and the J gene lost 6 bases, with 17 bases spanning the gap. CDR3 length: 15 amino acids. Per germline, CDR1 SQVTM and CDR2 ANQGSEA. The CDR3 DNA reads TGCAGCGTTGAAGATAGAGGGGAGGCAATCGATGGCTACACCTTC. It specifies CSVEDRGEAIDGYTF. Using reference TRBV29-1 and TRBJ1-2 for the parts outside the CDR3, the full variable domain is SAVISQKPSRDICQRGTSLTIQCQVDSQVTMMFWYRQQPGQSLTLIATANQGSEATYESGFVIDKFPISRPNLTFSTLTVSNMSPEDSSIYLCSVEDRGEAIDGYTFGSGTRLTVV.

The sample holds many counts of this clone. This chain connects TRBV15 to TRBJ1-3, with TRBD1 as a possible D gene (6 bases). CDR1 and CDR2 from the germline V gene are LNHNV and YYDKDF (reference sequence). Trimming pared 3 bases from V and 2 bases from J, leaving 14 bases between. The CDR3 consists of 16 residues. The CDR3 bases are TGTGCCACCAGCAGTAATTACAGGGCCACTGGAAACACCATATATTTT. Amino acid sequence: CATSSNYRATGNTIYF.

The V call is TRBV7-8, the J call TRBJ2-5, with 13 positions matching TRBD2. CDR3 length equals 15 residues. The V gene's germline CDR1 is SGHVS and CDR2 FQNEAQ. V gave up 8 bases and J gave up 5 bases; unmatched junction bases: 8. CDR3 sequence: CASLGTSGEVETQYF. Here the CDR3 DNA reads TGTGCCAGCCTCGGGACTAGCGGGGAAGTGGAGACCCAGTACTTC.

Only a few counts were recorded for this clone. V and J are TRBV5-1 and TRBJ2-7; a possible D gene is TRBD1 (5 bases). Trimming took off 2 bases at V and 0 bases at J, with 6 bases between the two ends. Per the germline V gene, CDR1 is SGHRS and CDR2 is YFSETQ. The CDR3 has 13 residues. CDR3 sequence reads: CASSFQGSYEQYF. The CDR3 region has the DNA TGCGCCAGCAGCTTCCAGGGCTCCTACGAGCAGTACTTC.

This clone occurred a few times. The chain employs TRBV18 and TRBJ2-1; 7 bases match TRBD2. This CDR3 has 14 amino acids. V shed 1 base, J shed 6 bases, and the junction held 3 bases outside the gene matches. Looked up from germline, CDR1 is KGHSH and CDR2 is LQKENI. CDR3: CASSPLPSGNEQFF. CDR3 coding DNA: TGTGCCAGCTCACCACTGCCTAGCGGCAATGAGCAGTTCTTC.

This clone was seen more than once but under ten times. The J gene is TRBJ2-7, the V gene TRBV2; the D gene is possibly TRBD1 (5 bases). The V end lost 4 bases, the J end lost 2 bases, and 9 bases lay between the germline ends. The CDR3 is 13 residues long. Germline loops: CDR1 SNHLY, CDR2 FYNNEI. Here the CDR3 reads CASSVQATYEQYV. For the CDR3, the DNA is TGTGCCAGCAGTGTACAGGCGACCTACGAGCAGTACGTC.

In this sample, this clone turned up a few times. The CDR3 nucleotides are TGTGCCAGCTCACCACCTGGAGGCGGACACACAGATACGCAGTATTTT. It codes for CASSPPGGGHTDTQYF. V and J are TRBV18 and TRBJ2-3; perhaps D is TRBD1 or TRBD2 (5 bases each). With 0 bases removed from V and 2 bases from J, the gap between germline ends came to 12 bases. Germline CDR1 KGHSH, CDR2 LQKENI. This CDR3 is built from 16 residues.

V usage is TRBV4-3 and J usage is TRBJ2-3, with D possibly TRBD2 on 6 matching bases. From germline, CDR1 is LGHNA and CDR2 YSLEER. The CDR3 has 16 amino acids. V gave up 4 bases and J gave up 1 base, with 15 bases separating them. The CDR3 nucleotides are TGCGCCAGCAGCCCCACTAGCCAACAGGGCACAGATACGCAGTATTTT. It encodes CASSPTSQQGTDTQYF.

This clone was detected a few times. This rearrangement joins TRBV7-2 to TRBJ1-5, with D perhaps matching TRBD1 (5 bases). Trimming took off 3 bases at V and 7 bases at J, with 13 bases between the two ends. CDR1 is SGHTA and CDR2 is FQGNSA in the germline V gene. The CDR3 consists of 14 residues. The CDR3 protein is CASSLQGIGQPQHF. The CDR3 DNA is TGTGCCAGCAGCTTGCAGGGAATTGGGCAGCCCCAGCATTTT.

This sequence joins TRBV7-2 and TRBJ2-1; 9 bases are a match to TRBD1. V lost 4 bases to trimming and J lost 0 bases; unmatched junction nucleotides: 7. CDR1 and CDR2 from the germline V gene are SGHTA and FQGNSA. The CDR3 has 17 residues. CDR3 DNA: TGTGCCAGCAGCTCGGGACAGGGTGTACCCTCCTACAATGAGCAGTTCTTC. This sequence encodes CASSSGQGVPSYNEQFF.

The chain employs TRBV9 and TRBJ1-5; no firm D call. Trimming shortened V by 4 bases and J by 5 bases, and 19 bases separated the two germline ends. The CDR3 has 16 amino acids. Germline CDR1 reads SGDLS; CDR2 reads YYNGEE. The CDR3, as DNA: TGTGCCAGCAGCCAAGCGGGAGGCGGCGGGGATCAGCCCCAGCATTTT. Its protein product is CASSQAGGGGDQPQHF.

The genes are TRBV4-1 and TRBJ2-7, with 11 bases lining up with TRBD2. The CDR3 consists of 15 residues. Germline V gene lookup returns CDR1 MGHRA and CDR2 YSYEKL. V was clipped by 3 bases and J by 4 bases; unmatched bases: 5. CDR3: CASSQTGTSGYEQYF. Written as DNA, the CDR3 is TGCGCCAGCAGCCAGACCGGGACTAGCGGATACGAGCAGTACTTC.

The chain has TRBV7-2 and TRBJ1-4; no firm D call. Germline V lookup: CDR1 SGHTA, CDR2 FQGNSA. CDR3 length: 13 amino acids. V was trimmed by 1 base and J by 8 bases, leaving 8 bases between them. The CDR3 reads CASSLGREEKLFF. CDR3 in DNA: TGTGCCAGCAGCTTAGGGAGGGAGGAAAAACTGTTTTTT.

This rearrangement joins TRBV9 to TRBJ2-3, with TRBD1 identical over 9 bases. Trimming at V came to 3 bases and at J to 6 bases, leaving 8 bases not matched to a gene. This CDR3 has 15 amino acids. In germline, CDR1 is SGDLS, CDR2 YYNGEE. CDR3 protein: CASSAPGQGGDTQYF. The CDR3 coding sequence is TGTGCCAGCAGCGCCCCGGGACAGGGAGGGGATACGCAGTATTTT.

V is TRBV11-2 and J is TRBJ2-3; TRBD2 matches at 14 bases. CDR1 SGHAT and CDR2 FQNNGV come from the germline V gene. This CDR3 has 18 residues. The V segment lost 5 bases and the J segment 1 base; nucleotides outside the gene matches: 8. CDR3 amino acids: CASSPGTSGRGRTDTQYF. The CDR3 nucleotides read TGTGCCAGCAGCCCTGGGACTAGCGGGAGAGGGCGCACAGATACGCAGTATTTT.

This clone turned up a few times. The CDR3 DNA sequence: TGCAGCGTCCAAACAAAATACGGGGGGGTCGCTTTCTTT. Its translation is CSVQTKYGGVAFF. The rearrangement joins TRBV29-1 to TRBJ1-1; D might be TRBD1 (5 bases). From germline, CDR1 is SQVTM and CDR2 ANQGSEA. V gave up 6 bases and J gave up 11 bases, with 22 bases separating them. The CDR3 has 13 amino acids. The whole variable domain, remainder taken from reference TRBV29-1 and TRBJ1-1, is SAVISQKPSRDICQRGTSLTIQCQVDSQVTMMFWYRQQPGQSLTLIATANQGSEATYESGFVIDKFPISRPNLTFSTLTVSNMSPEDSSIYLCSVQTKYGGVAFFGQGTRLTVV.

The CDR3 coding sequence is TGTGCCAGTAGTCCAGAGGACCGACCCAATCAGCCCCAGCATTTT. This sequence encodes CASSPEDRPNQPQHF. The chain is built from TRBV19 and TRBJ1-5; D unclear. CDR1 LNHDA and CDR2 SQIVND come from the germline V gene (reference sequence). V lost 5 bases to trimming and J lost 3 bases, with 14 bases between them. The length of the CDR3 is 15 residues.

This clone was seen ten or more times. Distinct nucleotide sequences in the sample also encode this CDR3. The chain is built from TRBV5-1 and TRBJ2-1, with a possible D match to TRBD1 (6 bases). The ends were cut back, 2 bases at V and 4 bases at J, with 10 bases in the middle. The CDR3 has 14 amino acids. CDR1 is SGHRS, CDR2 YFSETQ, per germline. The CDR3 loop is CASSLRQAYNEQFF. The CDR3 DNA reads as TGCGCCAGCAGCTTACGACAGGCTTACAATGAGCAGTTCTTC.

This clone was counted between two and nine times. This chain links TRBV28 with TRBJ2-3, with a weak D call TRBD1 (5 bases). Between the trimmed V and J ends, which lost 3 bases and 5 bases, there was a span of 15 bases. In germline, CDR1 is MDHEN, CDR2 SYDVKM. There are 15 residues in the CDR3. This CDR3 is CASSFSVQGRDTQYF. The CDR3 nucleotides read TGTGCCAGCAGTTTTTCCGTCCAGGGTAGAGATACGCAGTATTTT.

This clone turned up a few times. The sample has other DNA sequences that encode this CDR3 too. The chain uses TRBV7-2 and TRBJ2-5; D gene ambiguous. Trimming removed 2 bases at V and 5 bases at J, with 9 bases between. The CDR3 totals 13 residues. Germline V gives CDR1 SGHTA, CDR2 FQGNSA. CDR3 in amino acids: CASSLTRLETQYF. CDR3 DNA: TGTGCCAGCAGCTTAACGCGATTGGAGACCCAGTACTTC. The whole variable domain, remainder taken from reference TRBV7-2 and TRBJ2-5, is GAGVSQSPSNKVTEKGKDVELRCDPISGHTALYWYRQSLGQGLEFLIYFQGNSAPDKSGLPSDRFSAERTGGSVSTLTIQRTQQEDSAVYLCASSLTRLETQYFGPGTRLLVL.

V gene TRBV2 combines with J gene TRBJ2-2; weak D call: TRBD2 (5 bases). Germline CDR1 SNHLY, CDR2 FYNNEI. The CDR3 spans 13 residues. V was pared by 8 bases and J by 1 base, with 8 bases between. DNA of the CDR3: TGTGCCAGCGGAGGCCGGAACACCGGGGAGCTGTTTTTT. It translates to CASGGRNTGELFF.

Only a few counts were recorded for this clone. CDR3 nucleotide sequence: TGTGCCAGCAGCGAGAGCACCAACTATGGCTACACCTTC. It is translated as CASSESTNYGYTF. The chain carries TRBV5-4 and TRBJ1-2; D is ambiguous. V gave up 4 bases and J gave up 2 bases, with 9 bases separating them. The CDR3 contains 13 residues. CDR1 and CDR2 (germline): SGHNT, YYREEE (reference sequence).

In its sample, this clone was seen a few times. The CDR3 sequence is CASSLAWETQYF. The CDR3 region has the DNA TGTGCCAGCAGCTTAGCGTGGGAGACCCAGTACTTC. The chain combines TRBV7-2 with TRBJ2-5; no firm D call. The CDR3 covers 12 residues. Germline V CDR1 and CDR2: SGHTA, FQGNSA. Trimming took 0 bases from V and 5 from J, leaving 4 bases between them.

This clone was seen more than once but under ten times. The gene calls are TRBV7-9 and TRBJ1-1, with D unresolved. This CDR3 has 14 residues. Germline V CDR1 and CDR2: SEHNR, FQNEAQ (reference sequence). V lost 4 bases, J lost 4 bases, and 13 bases lay in between. The CDR3 here is CASSSAGGSTEAFF. The DNA for the CDR3 is TGTGCCAGCAGCTCCGCCGGAGGGAGCACTGAAGCTTTCTTT.